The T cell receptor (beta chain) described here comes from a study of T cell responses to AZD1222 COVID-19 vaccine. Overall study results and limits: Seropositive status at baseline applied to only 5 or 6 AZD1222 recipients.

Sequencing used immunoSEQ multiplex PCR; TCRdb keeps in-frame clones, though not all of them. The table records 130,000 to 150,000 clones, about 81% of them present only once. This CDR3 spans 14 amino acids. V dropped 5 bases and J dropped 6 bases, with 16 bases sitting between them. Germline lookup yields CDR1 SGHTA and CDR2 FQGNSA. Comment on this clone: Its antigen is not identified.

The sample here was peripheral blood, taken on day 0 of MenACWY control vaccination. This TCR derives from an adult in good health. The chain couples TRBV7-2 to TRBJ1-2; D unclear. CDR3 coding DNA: TGTGCCAGCAGCCCGTGGAGGGAATGGGATGGCTACACCTTC. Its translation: CASSPWREWDGYTF.